The rows below give T cell receptor beta chains drawn from one sample of a study of cytomegalovirus exposure and HLA in healthy donors. Sequencing was performed with immunoSEQ multiplex PCR; in TCRdb, only in-frame clones are kept and a portion is missing. This table has about 130,000 clones, approximately 75% appearing once. The sample consisted of PBMCs. These receptors originate from a man aged 50 or older in good health and CMV-seropositive. Each CDR3 is given with its conserved first and last residue. D genes are given only for firm matches. Size tells how often a clone was seen (once, few, many) or the class of an expanded clone, and some rows leave it out.

NA	TRBJ2-7	TRBV15	TRBD2	CATSREASGPYEQYF	TGTGCCACCAGCAGAGAGGCTAGCGGCCCCTACGAGCAGTACTTC
NA	TRBJ2-3	TRBV5-1	TRBD2	CASSLLAGETDTQYF	TGCGCCAGCAGCTTACTAGCGGGAGAGACAGATACGCAGTATTTT
NA	TRBJ2-7	TRBV7-2	NA	CASSLGRSAYEQYF	TGTGCCAGCAGCTTAGGCAGGTCTGCCTACGAGCAGTACTTC
NA	TRBJ2-1	TRBV18	NA	CASSRDIGTGNEQFF	TGTGCCAGCTCACGGGACATTGGCACAGGCAATGAGCAGTTCTTC
NA	TRBJ1-5	TRBV10-3	NA	CAISATGSNQPQHF	TGTGCCATCAGTGCCACAGGGAGCAATCAGCCCCAGCATTTT
NA	TRBJ1-5	TRBV28	TRBD1	CASSSGTGGNQPQHF	TGTGCCAGCAGTTCGGGGACAGGGGGCAATCAGCCCCAGCATTTT
NA	TRBJ2-1	TRBV11-2	TRBD2	CASSTVPSGRNEQFF	TGTGCCAGCAGCACCGTGCCTAGCGGGAGGAATGAGCAGTTCTTC
NA	TRBJ1-5	TRBV18	NA	CASSPGAEGTLPQHF	TGTGCCAGCTCACCAGGGGCGGAGGGTACTTTGCCCCAGCATTTT
NA	TRBJ2-2	TRBV5-6	NA	CASSLASRPGELFF	TGTGCCAGCAGCTTGGCGTCCAGGCCCGGGGAGCTGTTTTTT
NA	TRBJ2-1	TRBV9	TRBD1	CASSLGQGAYNEQFF	TGTGCCAGCAGCCTCGGACAGGGGGCGTACAATGAGCAGTTCTTC
NA	TRBJ1-2	TRBV4-3	TRBD1	CASSQDAGGGPNYGYTF	TGCGCCAGCAGCCAAGATGCGGGAGGGGGCCCTAACTATGGCTACACCTTC
NA	TRBJ1-1	TRBV5-8	NA	CASSLAIGGATEAFF	TGTGCCAGCAGCTTGGCGATAGGGGGAGCAACTGAAGCTTTCTTT
NA	TRBJ1-5	TRBV28	NA	CASNVAGGDQPQHF	TGTGCCAGCAACGTGGCGGGGGGCGATCAGCCCCAGCATTTT
NA	TRBJ2-1	TRBV5-1	TRBD2	CASSPHTGLAGEEQFF	TGCGCCAGCAGCCCTCACACGGGACTAGCGGGGGAAGAGCAGTTCTTC
NA	TRBJ1-1	TRBV2	NA	CASRIQGSENTEAFF	TGTGCCAGCAGAATACAGGGATCGGAGAACACTGAAGCTTTCTTT
NA	TRBJ1-2	TRBV5-3	TRBD1	CARSLVVTGTAVYGYTF	TGTGCCAGAAGCTTGGTGGTTACCGGGACAGCAGTCTATGGCTACACCTTC
once	TRBJ2-1	TRBV5-8	NA	CASSLFRGSSYNEQFF	TGTGCCAGCAGCTTGTTTCGGGGGTCCTCCTACAATGAGCAGTTCTTC
once	TRBJ1-3	TRBV6-6	TRBD1	CASSQGAGGNTIYF	TGTGCCAGCAGCCAGGGGGCAGGGGGAAACACCATATATTTT
NA	TRBJ2-3	TRBV7-9	NA	CASSFLRASTDTQYF	TGTGCCAGCAGCTTTCTGCGAGCTAGCACAGATACGCAGTATTTT
NA	TRBJ1-4	TRBV7-9	NA	CASSLGGDLHEKLFF	TGTGCCAGCAGCTTAGGAGGAGATTTACATGAAAAACTGTTTTTT
NA	TRBJ1-5	TRBV19	TRBD1	CASSTGQGIQPQHF	TGTGCCAGTAGTACTGGACAGGGGATTCAGCCCCAGCATTTT
NA	TRBJ1-4	TRBV18	TRBD1	CASSPPWTGVSRNEKLFF	TGTGCCAGCTCCCCACCGTGGACAGGGGTTTCTCGGAATGAAAAACTGTTTTTT
once	TRBJ2-3	TRBV7-2	TRBD2	CASSFSGNTDTQYF	TGTGCCAGCAGCTTCAGCGGGAACACAGATACGCAGTATTTT
NA	TRBJ2-7	TRBV25-1	NA	CASSNRWEQYF	TGTGCCAGCAGTAATCGGTGGGAGCAGTACTTC
once	TRBJ2-1	TRBV5-1	NA	CASSPQGYEQFF	TGCGCCAGCAGCCCGCAGGGGTATGAGCAGTTCTTC
NA	TRBJ2-7	TRBV9	NA	CATHPREQYF	TGTGCCACCCACCCTCGGGAGCAGTACTTC
NA	TRBJ2-1	TRBV7-2	TRBD2	CASSLGGLAYNEQFF	TGTGCCAGCAGCTTAGGGGGACTAGCCTACAATGAGCAGTTCTTC
NA	TRBJ1-4	TRBV10-3	TRBD1	CAISESPDRLNEKLFF	TGTGCCATCAGTGAGTCCCCGGACAGGTTAAATGAAAAACTGTTTTTT
NA	TRBJ2-5	TRBV5-6	NA	CASSLVTVRQETQYF	TGTGCCAGCAGCTTGGTAACAGTTCGGCAAGAGACCCAGTACTTC
NA	TRBJ1-1	TRBV5-5	NA	CASSLVARTDDYSFF	TGTGCCAGCAGCTTGGTTGCCCGGACGGACGACTACTCTTTCTTT
NA	TRBJ1-4	TRBV5-6	TRBD1	CASSLADRGTTNEKLFF	TGTGCCAGCAGCCTTGCCGACAGGGGTACAACTAATGAAAAACTGTTTTTT
NA	TRBJ2-7	TRBV19	TRBD2	CASSMRTSGKVEQYF	TGTGCCAGTAGTATGCGGACTAGCGGGAAAGTGGAGCAGTACTTC
NA	TRBJ2-7	TRBV29-1	TRBD1	CSVKDRGSEQYF	TGCAGCGTTAAAGACAGGGGGAGCGAGCAGTACTTC
few	TRBJ1-5	TRBV7-9	TRBD1	CASSLGTGNSQPQHF	TGTGCCAGCAGCCTTGGGACAGGGAATAGTCAGCCCCAGCATTTT
NA	TRBJ2-7	TRBV6-1	NA	CASSEAQGRYEQYF	TGTGCCAGCAGTGAAGCGCAGGGAAGGTACGAGCAGTACTTC
NA	TRBJ2-7	TRBV7-8	NA	CASSLVVYEQYF	TGTGCCAGCAGCTTAGTAGTTTACGAGCAGTACTTC
few	TRBJ2-1	TRBV7-9	NA	CASSALGGFNEQFF	TGTGCCAGCAGCGCCCTAGGGGGATTCAATGAGCAGTTCTTC
NA	TRBJ1-2	TRBV7-9	NA	CASSLGPPREGYGYTF	TGTGCCAGCAGCTTAGGCCCCCCACGAGAGGGCTATGGCTACACCTTC
NA	TRBJ1-1	TRBV6-5	TRBD1	CASSSDRGLNTEAFF	TGTGCCAGCAGCTCGGACAGGGGGCTGAACACTGAAGCTTTCTTT
NA	TRBJ2-7	TRBV2	TRBD2	CASTHGAGAYEQYF	TGTGCCAGCACCCACGGAGCGGGGGCCTACGAGCAGTACTTC
NA	TRBJ2-3	TRBV11-3	TRBD2	CASSGASGKPTDTQYF	TGTGCCAGCAGCGGGGCTAGCGGGAAACCCACAGATACGCAGTATTTT
NA	TRBJ2-2	TRBV5-4	TRBD2	CASSQAGGPTGELFF	TGTGCCAGCAGCCAAGCGGGGGGGCCCACCGGGGAGCTGTTTTTT
NA	TRBJ1-1	TRBV14	NA	CASAARNTEAFF	TGTGCCAGTGCCGCGAGGAACACTGAAGCTTTCTTT
NA	TRBJ1-1	TRBV5-1	TRBD1	CASSSYGTGNTEAFF	TGCGCCAGCAGCTCATACGGGACAGGGAACACTGAAGCTTTCTTT
NA	TRBJ2-1	TRBV11-3	NA	CASSLGGTSSYNEQFF	TGTGCCAGCAGCTTAGGCGGGACGAGCTCCTACAATGAGCAGTTCTTC
NA	TRBJ2-7	TRBV6-5	NA	CASSEADEQYF	TGTGCCAGCAGTGAAGCTGACGAGCAGTACTTC
few	TRBJ2-2	TRBV6-5	NA	CASREDPTLGELFF	TGTGCCAGCAGGGAGGACCCTACCCTCGGGGAGCTGTTTTTT
NA	TRBJ2-1	TRBV2	TRBD2	CASSEGTSGYNAQFF	TGTGCCAGCAGTGAAGGGACTAGCGGCTACAATGCGCAGTTCTTC
NA	TRBJ1-2	TRBV7-9	NA	CVSSPPMYRGEGYGYTF	TGTGTCAGCAGCCCCCCCATGTATCGGGGAGAGGGCTATGGCTACACCTTC
NA	TRBJ2-7	TRBV7-8	TRBD1	CASSSGTVSYEQYF	TGTGCCAGCAGCTCCGGGACAGTTTCCTACGAGCAGTACTTC
NA	TRBJ1-1	TRBV5-4	NA	CASSLQGGRNTEAFF	TGTGCCAGCAGCTTGCAAGGAGGGCGGAACACTGAAGCTTTCTTT